A selection of T cell receptor beta chains follows, all from one sample in a study of post-analysis software for immune sequencing data. TCRdb re-analysed the PCR reads in MiXCR, keeping a single row per CDR3 protein. The sample has a few hundred thousand distinct CDR3 sequences, roughly 36% seen once. Sample: blood. Source of these receptors: a girl under 18 with multiple sclerosis. The CDR3 runs from the conserved cysteine through the conserved F or W. A D gene is named only where the DNA matches it firmly. The size of a clone is reported for some rows only, either as once, few or many, or as a class for expanded clones.

clone_size: .; d_call: .; v_call: TRBV12-3/TRBV12-4; j_call: TRBJ2-5; cdr3_aa: CASSPWGKGIETQYF; cdr3_nt: TGTGCCAGCAGCCCATGGGGGAAAGGGATTGAGACCCAGTACTTC
clone_size: few; d_call: .; v_call: TRBV7-9; j_call: TRBJ2-3; cdr3_aa: CASSLVVSVWADTQYF; cdr3_nt: TGTGCCAGCAGCTTAGTGGTGTCAGTGTGGGCAGATACGCAGTATTTT
clone_size: .; d_call: TRBD2; v_call: TRBV20-1; j_call: TRBJ2-3; cdr3_aa: CSARGRLAVVITSTDTQYF; cdr3_nt: TGCAGTGCTAGAGGCAGGCTAGCGGTGGTGATCACTAGCACAGATACGCAGTATTTT
clone_size: .; d_call: .; v_call: TRBV20-1; j_call: TRBJ2-2; cdr3_aa: CSASGSNTGELFF; cdr3_nt: TGCAGTGCTTCCGGCTCGAACACCGGGGAGCTGTTTTTT
clone_size: many; d_call: .; v_call: TRBV6-5; j_call: TRBJ2-1; cdr3_aa: CASSYSGRSYNEQFF; cdr3_nt: TGTGCCAGCAGTTACTCAGGACGCTCCTACAATGAGCAGTTCTTC
clone_size: .; d_call: .; v_call: TRBV20-1; j_call: TRBJ1-6; cdr3_aa: CSARSQGSPLHF; cdr3_nt: TGCAGTGCTAGAAGCCAGGGTTCACCCCTCCACTTT
clone_size: .; d_call: TRBD2; v_call: TRBV7-8; j_call: TRBJ2-3; cdr3_aa: CASSPRTSGGGDTQYF; cdr3_nt: TGTGCCAGCAGCCCCCGGACTAGCGGGGGAGGAGATACGCAGTATTTT
clone_size: .; d_call: TRBD1; v_call: TRBV12-3/TRBV12-4; j_call: TRBJ1-5; cdr3_aa: CASRRDRENQPQHF; cdr3_nt: TGTGCCAGCCGACGAGACAGGGAGAATCAGCCCCAGCATTTT
clone_size: .; d_call: .; v_call: TRBV7-9; j_call: TRBJ1-2; cdr3_aa: CASSPEFTWSPTGYTF; cdr3_nt: TGTGCCAGCAGCCCAGAGTTTACTTGGTCACCAACTGGCTACACCTTC
clone_size: .; d_call: .; v_call: TRBV7-2; j_call: TRBJ2-3; cdr3_aa: CASSPRRGTDTQYF; cdr3_nt: TGTGCCAGCAGCCCGAGGAGGGGCACAGATACGCAGTATTTT
clone_size: .; d_call: TRBD1; v_call: TRBV15; j_call: TRBJ1-5; cdr3_aa: CATSGGTADYSNQPQHF; cdr3_nt: TGTGCCACCAGCGGCGGGACAGCAGATTATAGCAATCAGCCCCAGCATTTT
clone_size: few; d_call: TRBD2; v_call: TRBV9; j_call: TRBJ2-1; cdr3_aa: CASSLGLAAYNEQFF; cdr3_nt: TGTGCCAGCAGCCTCGGACTAGCGGCGTACAATGAGCAGTTCTTC
clone_size: .; d_call: .; v_call: TRBV5-1; j_call: TRBJ2-7; cdr3_aa: CASSLVASSYEQYF; cdr3_nt: TGCGCCAGCAGCTTGGTTGCGAGCTCCTACGAGCAGTACTTC
clone_size: many; d_call: TRBD1; v_call: TRBV27; j_call: TRBJ1-2; cdr3_aa: CASSPTGGGYTF; cdr3_nt: TGTGCCAGCAGTCCCACAGGGGGTGGCTACACCTTC
clone_size: .; d_call: .; v_call: TRBV7-3; j_call: TRBJ2-1; cdr3_aa: CASSPGRPATNEQFF; cdr3_nt: TGTGCCAGCAGCCCCGGTCGGCCCGCTACCAATGAGCAGTTCTTC
clone_size: few; d_call: TRBD2; v_call: TRBV7-9; j_call: TRBJ2-7; cdr3_aa: CASSFEPGLAGEQYF; cdr3_nt: TGTGCCAGCAGCTTCGAACCGGGACTAGCAGGCGAGCAGTACTTC
clone_size: many; d_call: TRBD2; v_call: TRBV9; j_call: TRBJ2-1; cdr3_aa: CASSVGLAGASSYNEQFF; cdr3_nt: TGTGCCAGCAGCGTTGGACTAGCGGGGGCCAGCTCCTACAATGAGCAGTTCTTC
clone_size: .; d_call: TRBD1; v_call: TRBV7-2; j_call: TRBJ2-1; cdr3_aa: CASSLEGDSSHNEQFF; cdr3_nt: TGTGCCAGCAGCCTTGAGGGGGACAGTTCACACAATGAGCAGTTCTTC
clone_size: .; d_call: .; v_call: TRBV6-1; j_call: TRBJ2-3; cdr3_aa: CASSGDWRQDTQYF; cdr3_nt: TGTGCCAGCAGCGGAGACTGGAGACAAGATACGCAGTATTTT
clone_size: few; d_call: .; v_call: TRBV18; j_call: TRBJ2-5; cdr3_aa: CASSLTETRYF; cdr3_nt: TGTGCCAGCTCTTTGACGGAGACCCGGTACTTC
clone_size: few; d_call: .; v_call: TRBV7-9; j_call: TRBJ2-1; cdr3_aa: CASSFHLRNEQFF; cdr3_nt: TGTGCCAGCAGCTTCCACTTACGGAATGAGCAGTTCTTC
clone_size: .; d_call: TRBD1; v_call: TRBV29-1; j_call: TRBJ2-1; cdr3_aa: CSVEDGQGRPQRNEQFF; cdr3_nt: TGCAGCGTTGAAGATGGACAGGGACGACCCCAACGCAATGAGCAGTTCTTC
clone_size: .; d_call: .; v_call: TRBV7-9; j_call: TRBJ2-3; cdr3_aa: CATRSADTQYF; cdr3_nt: TGTGCCACTCGGTCCGCAGATACGCAGTATTTT
clone_size: .; d_call: .; v_call: TRBV9; j_call: TRBJ2-7; cdr3_aa: CASSIDGSADEQYF; cdr3_nt: TGTGCCAGCAGCATAGACGGCTCCGCGGACGAGCAGTACTTC
clone_size: few; d_call: .; v_call: TRBV10-3; j_call: TRBJ1-1; cdr3_aa: CAITPGSGDTEAFF; cdr3_nt: TGTGCCATCACTCCAGGGTCTGGTGACACTGAAGCTTTCTTT
clone_size: .; d_call: .; v_call: TRBV7-8; j_call: TRBJ2-5; cdr3_aa: CASSSSTGTHQETQYF; cdr3_nt: TGTGCCAGCAGCTCTTCGACCGGGACTCACCAAGAGACCCAGTACTTC
clone_size: .; d_call: TRBD1; v_call: TRBV6-2/TRBV6-3; j_call: TRBJ2-1; cdr3_aa: CASSPPGGAYNEQFF; cdr3_nt: TGTGCCAGCAGTCCCCCAGGGGGCGCGTACAATGAGCAGTTCTTC
clone_size: .; d_call: TRBD2; v_call: TRBV5-1; j_call: TRBJ2-1; cdr3_aa: CASGWGGTSYNEQFF; cdr3_nt: TGCGCCAGCGGCTGGGGGGGGACCTCCTACAATGAGCAGTTCTTC